This T cell receptor beta chain comes out of a study of blood T cell repertoires in COVID-19. Overall study context: Acute-phase and convalescent COVID-19 samples originated in the United States, Italy and Spain. T cells, B-cell-depleted T cells, or PBMCs supplied cDNA or gDNA.

As originally analysed: Estimated nucleated cell counts came from reference gene primer amplification. Generated by immunoSEQ multiplex PCR, the TCRdb table keeps only in-frame clones and is missing some. D and trimming were read from the DNA, whereas the V and J calls and clone size are those reported in that table. Here the sample spans 140,000 or so clones, approximately 80% being singletons. CDR1 SGHRS and CDR2 YFSETQ come from the germline V gene. The CDR3 sequence is 12 residues long. V lost 1 base and J lost 4, with 5 bases in between. The origin of this receptor is a woman aged 55-70 years with acute or convalescent COVID-19. The V gene is TRBV5-1, the J gene TRBJ1-2; D is ambiguous. The sample was peripheral blood. CDR3 sequence reads: CASSLSSYGYTF. The CDR3 DNA reads as TGCGCCAGCAGCTTGAGTAGCTATGGCTACACCTTC. Full variable domain (missing parts from reference TRBV5-1 and TRBJ1-2): KAGVTQTPRYLIKTRGQQVTLSCSPISGHRSVSWYQQTPGQGLQFLFEYFSETQRNKGNFPGRFSGRQFSNSRSEMNVSTLELGDSALYLCASSLSSYGYTFGSGTRLTVV.